The following is a T cell receptor (beta chain) sequence with its context. Its cognate antigen has yet to be identified. No quality values exist for individual bases; no much larger clone is one base distant. The data stem from a study of T cells in Graves' hyperthyroidism and ophthalmopathy (dated by TCRdb to the late 2010s). In the study overall: Peripheral blood samples were taken at initial diagnosis, before any treatment was given. To identify TCR V-J signatures that set the groups apart, the researchers used a discovery cohort of about a hundred patients, made up of 40 to 45 with Graves' ophthalmopathy and about 60 with stable Graves' hyperthyroidism. An independent validation cohort of under 20 hyperthyroidism patients and 17 patients who later progressed to ophthalmopathy tested prospective prediction of ophthalmopathy. The approximately 100 discovery patients were divided at random into training and test sets in a 7:3 ratio. In addition, the study compared T-cell repertoires in thyroid tissue and in blood from roughly six Graves' hyperthyroidism patients. After sampling, hyperthyroidism patients received methimazole starting at 30 mg daily, and ophthalmopathy patients received high-dose intravenous methylprednisolone. TCR Vbeta CDR3 sequencing of 120 to 150 peripheral blood samples (over 40 ophthalmopathy, 75 hyperthyroidism and around 17 progressor patients) is reported in the paper.

TCR beta CDR3 regions were amplified from RNA transcripts. The first round of RT-PCR for the TCR CDR3 was performed with the HTBI primer set and the Qiagen OneStep RT-PCR kit. Libraries were constructed in a second round of multiplex PCR, after which size selection and purification were performed. The libraries were sequenced on an Illumina HiSeq2000 using paired-end 100 bp reads. For the original study's pipeline: SOAPnuke was used to process the raw data, with reads discarded if the reads contained adapters or uncalled bases, had a mean Phred below 15, or lacked an exact constant-primer or identifier match. COPE v1.2.5 was used to merge the high-quality paired reads, and each unique nucleotide sequence was defined as a clonotype. MiTCR v1.1 was used to align clonotypes to the IMGT TRBV, TRBD and TRBJ reference segments. Only V-J combinations with frequency above 0.0001, covering roughly 99% of repertoires, were analysed. The TCS score was defined as the ratio of F50 (clonal expansion) to E x V (chaos), calculated using BLOSUM62-based TCRdist between CDR3 peptides within each V-J. Welch's t-statistics and random forest reduced around 520 V-J features to 13, which were used in a naive Bayes classifier (R e1071). TCRdb ran its own pipeline on the public reads, namely fastp trimming at Q25 and MiXCR clone calling, and kept in-frame beta chains. Each record represents a unique CDR3 protein, reported with the most common genes and DNA among its rows. The V and J calls were determined by TCRdb, not by the authors. The sample yields fewer than 350,000 distinct CDR3 sequences; roughly a fifth were counted once. The ten largest account for approximately 35% of the sample.

There are 14 amino acids in the CDR3, from cysteine to phenylalanine inclusive. Just the 42-base CDR3 DNA is kept, in frame starting at base 1. CDR1 and CDR2 are drawn from the germline V gene (reference sequence): DFQATT, SNEGSKA. Unmatched junction bases come to 11, with V trimmed by 6 bases and J by 5 bases. In the ophthalmopathy patients, disease was moderately to severely active, with a Clinical Activity Score of 3 or more, a NOSPECS grade of 4 or more, and a duration of less than 3 months. Exclusion was applied to patients with uncontrolled infections, other autoimmune diseases, pregnancy or lactation. Diagnoses were established on the basis of clinical symptoms, serum thyroxine and TRAb, thyroid ultrasound, and orbital computed tomography. PBMCs were separated from under 11 ml of fresh peripheral blood using Ficoll-Paque density gradient centrifugation. Total RNA was extracted using Trizol reagent, and RNA quality was assessed on an Agilent 2100 Bioanalyzer.

Broad study findings and their caveats: Sample size was not statistically predetermined, and blinding of investigators to group allocation was not performed. During validation, the model predicted progression to ophthalmopathy a median of roughly 7.1 months ahead of onset, with around 71% sensitivity and roughly 72% specificity. In cross-validation, a model built on a 13 V-J signature told ophthalmopathy apart from stable hyperthyroidism with approximately 90% sensitivity and about 81% specificity, and in testing the same model reached 80%/75%. Most expanded thyroid clonotypes (frequency above 0.001) were also found in blood, which suggests that blood repertoires may mirror thyroid immune responses.

The sequenced sample consisted of blood. The rearrangement combines TRBV20-1 with TRBJ2-7; a stretch of 9 junction bases matches TRBD1. The source of this sequence is a man in his fifties or sixties with Graves' ophthalmopathy. The DNA sequence follows: TGCAGTGCCCGCCGACAGGGGGAACTCGACGAGCAGTACTTC. The resulting protein is CSARRQGELDEQYF.